This T cell receptor beta chain originates from a study of T-cell reconstitution after alpha-beta-depleted transplantation in children. Trimming pared 8 bases from V and 3 bases from J, leaving 7 bases between. CDR1 is SNHLY, CDR2 FYNNEI, per germline. The CDR3 is 11 residues long. Many counts were recorded for this clonotype. Unique molecular identifiers were built into the TCRbeta library. TCRdb redid the calling of the PCR reads with MiXCR, one entry per CDR3 protein. The repertoire holds approximately 83,000 distinct CDR3 sequences, 8% to 9% seen once, with just under 7% in the top ten. Sequencing used PBMCs from the stem cell graft donor, obtained from the stem cell graft. The chain recombines TRBV2 with TRBJ2-5; perhaps TRBD1 as D (6 bases). The TCR comes from a human donor who donated a stem cell graft to a child with congenital amegakaryocytic thrombocytopenia. The CDR3 DNA follows: TGTGCCAGCTCAGGGGAAGAGACCCAGTACTTC. Translation: CASSGEETQYF.